This T cell receptor beta chain came from a study of beta chain features in type 1 diabetes. Study details: Healthy donors and patients showed comparable age, gender and cell yields.

Donors underwent one heparinised blood draw, 90 to 150 mL on average. CD4+ cells of the naive, central memory, regulatory and stem cell-like memory types were sorted via CD45RO/CCR7/CD25/CD127/CD95/CD27. V was cut by 0 bases and J by 4 bases, with 13 bases left in between. This CDR3 is 15 amino acids long. Germline-derived CDR1 and CDR2 are SGHNT and YYREEE (reference sequence). Study-level results: More deletions and fewer insertions at VDJ junctions were found in patients with type 1 diabetes.

What was sequenced were expressed TCRB transcripts, since all of the isolated RNA had been reverse transcribed. Assay used: immunoSEQ multiplex PCR; TCRdb lists only in-frame clones, some missing. This table has about 900,000 clones, about 17% appearing once. For this clone: The antigen remains undetermined.

This chain joins TRBV5-4 and TRBJ1-2; D is unresolved. The sequenced material came from naive CD4+ T cells from blood. The sequence derives from a woman under 30 in good health. CDR3 coding DNA: TGTGCCAGCAGCTTGGGTACGTGGCGGGGCTATGGCTACACCTTC. Translation: CASSLGTWRGYGYTF.